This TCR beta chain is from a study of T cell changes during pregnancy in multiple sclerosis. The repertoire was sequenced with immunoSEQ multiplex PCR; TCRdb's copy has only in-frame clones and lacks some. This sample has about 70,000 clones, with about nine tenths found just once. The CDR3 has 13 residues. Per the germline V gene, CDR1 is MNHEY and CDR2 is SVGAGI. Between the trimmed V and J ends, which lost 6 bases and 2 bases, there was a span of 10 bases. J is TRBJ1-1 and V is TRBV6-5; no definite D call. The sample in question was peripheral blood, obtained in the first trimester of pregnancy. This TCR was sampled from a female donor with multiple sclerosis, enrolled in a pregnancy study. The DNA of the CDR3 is TGTGCCAGCAGGACAATCCCTAACACTGAAGCTTTCTTT. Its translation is CASRTIPNTEAFF.